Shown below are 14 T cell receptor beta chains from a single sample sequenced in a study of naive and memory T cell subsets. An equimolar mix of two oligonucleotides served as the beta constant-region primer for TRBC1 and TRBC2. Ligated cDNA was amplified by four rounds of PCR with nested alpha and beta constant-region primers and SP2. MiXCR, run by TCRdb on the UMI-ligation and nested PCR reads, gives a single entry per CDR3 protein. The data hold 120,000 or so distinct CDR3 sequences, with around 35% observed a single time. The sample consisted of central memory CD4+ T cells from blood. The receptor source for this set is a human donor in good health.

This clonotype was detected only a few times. This chain's CDR3 is CASSHSGNTIYF. CDR3 nucleotides: TGTGCCAGCAGCCACTCTGGAAACACCATATATTTT. The chain is built from TRBV11-2 and TRBJ1-3; D uncertain. CDR3 length: 12 amino acids. The V gene lost 5 bases and the J gene lost 0 bases, with 2 bases spanning the gap. The germline V gene encodes CDR1 SGHAT and CDR2 FQNNGV. Supplemented by reference TRBV11-2 and TRBJ1-3, the full variable domain reads EAGVAQSPRYKIIEKRQSVAFWCNPISGHATLYWYQQILGQGPKLLIQFQNNGVVDDSQLPKDRFSAERLKGVDSTLKIQPAKLEDSAVYLCASSHSGNTIYFGEGSWLTVV.

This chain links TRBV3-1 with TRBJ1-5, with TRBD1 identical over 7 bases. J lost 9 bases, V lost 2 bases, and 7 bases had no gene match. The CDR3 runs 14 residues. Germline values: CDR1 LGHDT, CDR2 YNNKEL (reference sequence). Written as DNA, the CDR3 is TGTGCCAGCAGCCAAACGACAGGGTTGAGGCCCCAGCATTTT. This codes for CASSQTTGLRPQHF.

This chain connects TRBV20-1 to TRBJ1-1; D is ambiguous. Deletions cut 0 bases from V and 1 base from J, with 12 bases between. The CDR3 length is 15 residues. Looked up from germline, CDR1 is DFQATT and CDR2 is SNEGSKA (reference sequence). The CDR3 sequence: CSARDTAVGNTEAFF. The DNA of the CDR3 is TGCAGTGCTAGAGATACTGCGGTGGGGAACACTGAAGCTTTCTTT.

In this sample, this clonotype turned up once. In DNA form, the CDR3 reads TGTGCCAGCAGCTTGGGAAAGACTAGCAATCCGATCAATGAGCAGTTCTTC. This codes for CASSLGKTSNPINEQFF. J is TRBJ2-1 and V is TRBV5-4; 7 bases are a match to TRBD2. The CDR3 extends over 17 amino acids. The J segment lost 6 bases and the V segment lost 0 bases, leaving 12 bases of the junction unmatched. The germline CDR1 and CDR2 sequences are SGHNT and YYREEE (reference sequence).

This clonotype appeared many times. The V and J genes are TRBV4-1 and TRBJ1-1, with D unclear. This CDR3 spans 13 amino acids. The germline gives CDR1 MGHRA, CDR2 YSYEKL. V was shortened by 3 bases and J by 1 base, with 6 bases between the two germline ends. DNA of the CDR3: TGCGCCAGCAGCCAGTGGGAGAACACTGAAGCTTTCTTT. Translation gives CASSQWENTEAFF.

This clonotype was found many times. The CDR3 spells CASSNLEGYEQYF. The CDR3, as DNA: TGTGCCAGCAGTAACCTTGAGGGGTACGAGCAGTACTTC. V and J are TRBV12-3 or TRBV12-4 and TRBJ2-7, with D perhaps assigned TRBD1 or TRBD2 (5 bases each). V lost 5 bases, J lost 4 bases, and 12 bases lay in between. CDR3 length: 13 residues.

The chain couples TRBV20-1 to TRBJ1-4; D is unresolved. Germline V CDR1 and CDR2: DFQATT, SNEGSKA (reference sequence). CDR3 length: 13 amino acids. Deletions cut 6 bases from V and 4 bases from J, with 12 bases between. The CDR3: CSAGNTRNEKLFF. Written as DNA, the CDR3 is TGCAGTGCGGGAAATACCCGTAATGAAAAACTGTTTTTT.

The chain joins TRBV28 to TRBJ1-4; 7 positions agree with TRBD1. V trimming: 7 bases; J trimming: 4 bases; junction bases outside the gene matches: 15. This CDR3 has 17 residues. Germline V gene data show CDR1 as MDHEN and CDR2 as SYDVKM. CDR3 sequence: CASTLTGSRRGNEKLFF. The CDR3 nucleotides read TGTGCCAGCACCCTGACAGGGAGCCGTCGTGGTAATGAAAAACTGTTTTTT.

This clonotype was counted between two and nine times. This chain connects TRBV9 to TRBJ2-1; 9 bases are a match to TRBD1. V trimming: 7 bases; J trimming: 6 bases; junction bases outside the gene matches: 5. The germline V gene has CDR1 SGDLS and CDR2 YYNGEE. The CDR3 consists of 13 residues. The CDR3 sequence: CASGDRVSNEQFF. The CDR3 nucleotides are TGTGCCAGCGGGGACAGGGTAAGCAATGAGCAGTTCTTC.

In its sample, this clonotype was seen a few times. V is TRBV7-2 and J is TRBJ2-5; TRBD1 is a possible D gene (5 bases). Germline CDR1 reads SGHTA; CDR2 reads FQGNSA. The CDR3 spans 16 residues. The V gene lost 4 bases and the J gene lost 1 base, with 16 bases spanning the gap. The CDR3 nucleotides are TGTGCCAGCAGCTCGCTGACAGCCCGAGTCCAAGAGACCCAGTACTTC. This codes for CASSSLTARVQETQYF.

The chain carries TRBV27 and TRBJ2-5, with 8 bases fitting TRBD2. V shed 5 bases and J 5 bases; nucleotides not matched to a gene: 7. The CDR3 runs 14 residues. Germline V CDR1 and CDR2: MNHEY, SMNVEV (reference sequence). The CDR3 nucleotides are TGTGCCAGCAGTCCTCTGCGGGAGGCGGAGACCCAGTACTTC. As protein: CASSPLREAETQYF.

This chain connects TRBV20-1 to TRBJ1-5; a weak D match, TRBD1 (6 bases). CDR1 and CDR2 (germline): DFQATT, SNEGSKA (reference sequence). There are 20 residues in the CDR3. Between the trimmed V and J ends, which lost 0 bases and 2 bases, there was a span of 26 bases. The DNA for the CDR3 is TGCAGTGCTAGAGAGCAGACGGACAGCAAGGGACGTTGGGGCAATCAGCCCCAGCATTTT. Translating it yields CSAREQTDSKGRWGNQPQHF.

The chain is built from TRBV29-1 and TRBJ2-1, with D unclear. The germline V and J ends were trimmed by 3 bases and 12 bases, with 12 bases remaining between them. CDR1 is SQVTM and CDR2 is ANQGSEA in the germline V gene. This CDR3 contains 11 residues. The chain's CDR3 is CSVDGLSGQFF. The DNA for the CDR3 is TGCAGCGTTGATGGGCTCTCAGGGCAGTTCTTC.

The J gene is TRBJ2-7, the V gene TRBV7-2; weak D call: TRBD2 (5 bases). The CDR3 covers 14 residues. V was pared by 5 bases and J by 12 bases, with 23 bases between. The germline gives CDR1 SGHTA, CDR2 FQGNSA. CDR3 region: CASSPGPQGGTPYF. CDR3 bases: TGTGCCAGCAGCCCCGGGCCACAAGGAGGTACGCCGTACTTC.